The T cell receptor beta chain described here comes from a study of response to subunit inactivated influenza vaccine. CDR3 length: 13 amino acids. Between the trimmed V and J ends, which lost 1 base and 9 bases, there was a span of 10 bases. Findings and caveats of the study: It was suggested by the authors that few new T cells are recruited by each seasonal influenza vaccination.

Note on this clonotype: The antigen remains unidentified.

MiXCR, run by TCRdb on the RT-PCR reads, gives a single entry per CDR3 protein. Counted here are under 950,000 distinct CDR3 sequences, 21% occurring once; the ten biggest clones make up more than 8.5%. The sequencing here drew on PBMCs from blood, taken about 5 days after vaccination. The sequence came from a man in his fifties or sixties who received an inactivated influenza vaccine. This chain connects TRBV12-3 or TRBV12-4 to TRBJ2-1; no firm D call. In nucleotides, the CDR3 is TGTGCCAGCAGTTTAGACGGTAGGGCTGAGCAGTTCTTC. Protein: CASSLDGRAEQFF.